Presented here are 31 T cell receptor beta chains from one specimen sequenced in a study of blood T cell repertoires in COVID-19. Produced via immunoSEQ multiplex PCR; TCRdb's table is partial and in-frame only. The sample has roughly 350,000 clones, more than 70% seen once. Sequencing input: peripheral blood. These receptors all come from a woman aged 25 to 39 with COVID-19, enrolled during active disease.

The DNA of the CDR3 is TGTGCCATCAGGCCACCGGGGGACTCCAATTCCTACAATGAGCAGTTCTTC. This encodes CAIRPPGDSNSYNEQFF. The chain couples TRBV10-3 to TRBJ2-1, with a possible D match to TRBD2 (6 bases). Trimming pared 6 bases from V and 1 base from J, leaving 19 bases between. Germline lookup yields CDR1 ENHRY and CDR2 SYGVKD. The CDR3 is 17 residues long.

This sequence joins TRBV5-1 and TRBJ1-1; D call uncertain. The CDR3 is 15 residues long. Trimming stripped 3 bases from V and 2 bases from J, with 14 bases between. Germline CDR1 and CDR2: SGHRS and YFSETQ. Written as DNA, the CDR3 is TGCGCCAGCAGCTACGGACGGGGAGGAAACACTGAAGCTTTCTTT. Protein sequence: CASSYGRGGNTEAFF.

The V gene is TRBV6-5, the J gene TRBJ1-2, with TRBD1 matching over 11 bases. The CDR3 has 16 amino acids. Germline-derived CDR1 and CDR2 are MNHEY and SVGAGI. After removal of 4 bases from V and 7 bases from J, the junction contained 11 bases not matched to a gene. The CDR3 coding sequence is TGTGCCAGCAGTTTCACCGCGTCCGGGACAGGGGGTGGCTACACCTTC. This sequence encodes CASSFTASGTGGGYTF.

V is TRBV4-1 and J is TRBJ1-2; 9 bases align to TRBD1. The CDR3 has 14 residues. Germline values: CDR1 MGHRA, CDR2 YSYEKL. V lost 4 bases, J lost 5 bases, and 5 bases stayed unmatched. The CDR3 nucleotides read TGCGCCAGCAGCCTACAGGGGGCCGGTTATGGCTACACCTTC. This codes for CASSLQGAGYGYTF.

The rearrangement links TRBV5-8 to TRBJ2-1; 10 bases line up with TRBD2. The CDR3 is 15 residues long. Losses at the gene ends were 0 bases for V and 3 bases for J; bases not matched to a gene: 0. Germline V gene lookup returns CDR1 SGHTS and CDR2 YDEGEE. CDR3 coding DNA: TGTGCCAGCAGCTTGGGGACTAGCGGCTACAATGAGCAGTTCTTC. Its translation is CASSLGTSGYNEQFF.

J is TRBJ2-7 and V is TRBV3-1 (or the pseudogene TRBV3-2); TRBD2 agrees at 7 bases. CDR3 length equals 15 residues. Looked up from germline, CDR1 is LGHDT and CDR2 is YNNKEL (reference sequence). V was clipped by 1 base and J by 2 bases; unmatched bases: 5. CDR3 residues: CASSQVSGVAYEQYF. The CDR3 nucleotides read TGTGCCAGCAGCCAAGTCAGCGGGGTGGCCTACGAGCAGTACTTC.

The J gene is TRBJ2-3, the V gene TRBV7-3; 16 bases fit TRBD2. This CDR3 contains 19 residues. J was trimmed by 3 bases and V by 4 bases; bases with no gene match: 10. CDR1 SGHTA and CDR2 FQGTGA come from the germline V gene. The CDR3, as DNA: TGTGCCAGCAGCTCTACAGGGACTAGCGGGAGGGCCGGGACAGATACGCAGTATTTT. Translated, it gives CASSSTGTSGRAGTDTQYF.

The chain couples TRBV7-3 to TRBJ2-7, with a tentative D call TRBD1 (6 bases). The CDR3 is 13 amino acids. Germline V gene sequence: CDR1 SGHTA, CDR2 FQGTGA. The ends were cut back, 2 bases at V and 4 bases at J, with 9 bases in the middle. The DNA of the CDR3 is TGTGCCAGCAGCTTAGGGACAACGTACGAGCAGTACTTC. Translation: CASSLGTTYEQYF.

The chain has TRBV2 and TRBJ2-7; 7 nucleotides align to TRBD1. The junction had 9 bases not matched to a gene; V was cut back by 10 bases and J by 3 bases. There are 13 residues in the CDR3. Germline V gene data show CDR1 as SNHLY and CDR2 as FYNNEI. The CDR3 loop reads CANKQGLFYEQYF. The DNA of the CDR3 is TGTGCCAACAAACAGGGGTTGTTCTACGAGCAGTACTTC.

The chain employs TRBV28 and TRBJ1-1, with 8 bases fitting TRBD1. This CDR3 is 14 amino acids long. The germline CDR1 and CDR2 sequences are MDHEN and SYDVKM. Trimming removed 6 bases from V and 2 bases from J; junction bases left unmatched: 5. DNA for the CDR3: TGTGCCAGCAGCGTCAGGGGGCTTAACACTGAAGCTTTCTTT. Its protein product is CASSVRGLNTEAFF.

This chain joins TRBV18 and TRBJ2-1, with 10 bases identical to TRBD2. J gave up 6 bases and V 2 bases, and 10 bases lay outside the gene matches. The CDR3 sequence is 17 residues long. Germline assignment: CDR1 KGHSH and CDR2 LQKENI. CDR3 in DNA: TGTGCCAGCTCACCATTTTCTCTAGCGGGAGCTCCCAATGAGCAGTTCTTC. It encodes CASSPFSLAGAPNEQFF.

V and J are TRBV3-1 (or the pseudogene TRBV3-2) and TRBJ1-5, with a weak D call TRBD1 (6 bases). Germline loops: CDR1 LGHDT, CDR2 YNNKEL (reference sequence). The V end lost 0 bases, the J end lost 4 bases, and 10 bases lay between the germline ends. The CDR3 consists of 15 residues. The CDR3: CASSQDPGANQPQHF. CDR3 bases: TGTGCCAGCAGCCAAGACCCAGGGGCAAATCAGCCCCAGCATTTT.

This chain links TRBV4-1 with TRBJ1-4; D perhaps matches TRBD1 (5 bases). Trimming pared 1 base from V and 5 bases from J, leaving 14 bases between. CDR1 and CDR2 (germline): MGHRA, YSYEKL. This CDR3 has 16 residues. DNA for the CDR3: TGCGCCAGCAGCCAAGGGAGGGGACGGATAAATGAAAAACTGTTTTTT. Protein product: CASSQGRGRINEKLFF.

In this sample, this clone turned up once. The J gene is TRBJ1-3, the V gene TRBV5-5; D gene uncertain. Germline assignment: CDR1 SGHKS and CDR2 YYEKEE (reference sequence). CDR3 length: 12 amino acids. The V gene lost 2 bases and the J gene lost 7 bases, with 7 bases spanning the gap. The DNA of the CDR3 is TGTGCCAGCAGCTTCGCGGGGAACACCATATATTTT. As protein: CASSFAGNTIYF.

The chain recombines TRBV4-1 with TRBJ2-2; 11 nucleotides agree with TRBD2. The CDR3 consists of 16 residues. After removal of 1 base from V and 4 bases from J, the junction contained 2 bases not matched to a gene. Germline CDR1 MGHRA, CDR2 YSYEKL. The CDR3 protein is CASSQGTSGFTGELFF. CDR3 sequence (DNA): TGCGCCAGCAGCCAAGGGACTAGCGGGTTCACCGGGGAGCTGTTTTTT.

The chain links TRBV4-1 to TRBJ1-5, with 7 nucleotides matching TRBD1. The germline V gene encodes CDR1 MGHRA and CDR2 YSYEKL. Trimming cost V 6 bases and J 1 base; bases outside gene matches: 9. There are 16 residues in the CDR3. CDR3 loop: CASSPRQGGSNQPQHF. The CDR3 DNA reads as TGCGCCAGCAGTCCGAGACAGGGAGGCAGCAATCAGCCCCAGCATTTT.

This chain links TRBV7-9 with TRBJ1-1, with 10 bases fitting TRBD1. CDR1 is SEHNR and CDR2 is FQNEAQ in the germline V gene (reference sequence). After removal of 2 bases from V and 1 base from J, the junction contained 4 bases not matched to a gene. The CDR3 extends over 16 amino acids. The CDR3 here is CASSLPGQGRNTEAFF. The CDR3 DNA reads TGTGCCAGCAGCTTACCGGGACAGGGGAGGAACACTGAAGCTTTCTTT.

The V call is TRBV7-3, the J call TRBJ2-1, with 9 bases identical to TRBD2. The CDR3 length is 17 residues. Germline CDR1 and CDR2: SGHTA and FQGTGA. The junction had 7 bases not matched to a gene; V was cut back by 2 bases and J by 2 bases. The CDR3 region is CASSLRASGNTYNEQFF. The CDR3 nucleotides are TGTGCCAGCAGCTTACGGGCTAGCGGGAATACCTACAATGAGCAGTTCTTC.

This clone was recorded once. CDR3 sequence: CSVESLRGKETQYF. CDR3 sequence (DNA): TGCAGCGTTGAGAGTCTTCGCGGCAAAGAGACCCAGTACTTC. This chain connects TRBV29-1 to TRBJ2-5; D remains ambiguous. Germline values: CDR1 SQVTM, CDR2 ANQGSEA. The CDR3 runs to 14 residues. Trimming left V 3 bases short and J 3 bases short, with 14 bases between.

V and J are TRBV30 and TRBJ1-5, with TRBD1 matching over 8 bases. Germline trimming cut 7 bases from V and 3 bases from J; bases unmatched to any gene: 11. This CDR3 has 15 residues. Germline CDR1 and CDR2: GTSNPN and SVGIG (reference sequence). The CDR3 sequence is CAYDRGRMVNQPQHF. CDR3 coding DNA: TGTGCCTATGACAGGGGAAGAATGGTCAATCAGCCCCAGCATTTT. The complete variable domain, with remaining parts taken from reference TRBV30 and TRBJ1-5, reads SQTIHQWPATLVQPVGSPLSLECTVEGTSNPNLYWYRQAAGRGLQLLFYSVGIGQISSEVPQNLSASRPQDRQFILSSKKLLLSDSGFYLCAYDRGRMVNQPQHFGDGTRLSIL.

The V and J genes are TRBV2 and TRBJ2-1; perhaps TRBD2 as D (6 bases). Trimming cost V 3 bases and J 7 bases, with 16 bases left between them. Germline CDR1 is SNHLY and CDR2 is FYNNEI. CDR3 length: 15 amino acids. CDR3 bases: TGTGCCAGCAGTGAGGTCGGGAGCGTAGGGAATGAGCAGTTCTTC. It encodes CASSEVGSVGNEQFF.

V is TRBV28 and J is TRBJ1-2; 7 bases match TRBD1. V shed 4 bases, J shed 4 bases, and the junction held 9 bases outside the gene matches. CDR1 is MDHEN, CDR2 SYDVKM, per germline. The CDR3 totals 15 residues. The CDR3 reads CASSYPTGASYGYTF. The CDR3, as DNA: TGTGCCAGCAGTTATCCCACAGGGGCTAGCTATGGCTACACCTTC.

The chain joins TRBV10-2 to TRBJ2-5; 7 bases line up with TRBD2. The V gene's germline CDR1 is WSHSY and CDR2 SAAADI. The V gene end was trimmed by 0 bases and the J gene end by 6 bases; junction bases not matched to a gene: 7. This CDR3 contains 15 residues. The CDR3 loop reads CASSESPGRGQTQYF. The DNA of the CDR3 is TGCGCCAGCAGTGAGTCCCCGGGGAGGGGACAGACCCAGTACTTC.

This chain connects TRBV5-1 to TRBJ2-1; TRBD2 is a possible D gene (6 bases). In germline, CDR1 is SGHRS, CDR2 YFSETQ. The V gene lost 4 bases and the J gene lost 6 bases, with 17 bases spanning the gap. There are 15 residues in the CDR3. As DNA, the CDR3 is TGCGCCAGCAGCCCGGGGGTGGGGCTAGCCAATGAGCAGTTCTTC. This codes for CASSPGVGLANEQFF.

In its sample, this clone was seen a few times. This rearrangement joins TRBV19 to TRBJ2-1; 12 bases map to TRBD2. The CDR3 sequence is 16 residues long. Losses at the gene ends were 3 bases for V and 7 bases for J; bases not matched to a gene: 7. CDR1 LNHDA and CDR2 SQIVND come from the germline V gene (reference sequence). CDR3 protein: CASSMTLAGGGNEQFF. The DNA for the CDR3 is TGTGCCAGTAGTATGACCCTAGCGGGAGGGGGGAATGAGCAGTTCTTC.

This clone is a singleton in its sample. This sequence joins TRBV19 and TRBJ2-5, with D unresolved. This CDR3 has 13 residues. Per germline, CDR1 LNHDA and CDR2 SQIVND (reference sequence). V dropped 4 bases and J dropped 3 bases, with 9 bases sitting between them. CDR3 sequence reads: CASSKREKETQYF. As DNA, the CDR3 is TGTGCCAGTAGTAAGCGTGAGAAAGAGACCCAGTACTTC. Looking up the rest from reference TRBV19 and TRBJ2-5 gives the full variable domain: DGGITQSPKYLFRKEGQNVTLSCEQNLNHDAMYWYRQDPGQGLRLIYYSQIVNDFQKGDIAEGYSVSREKKESFPLTVTSAQKNPTAFYLCASSKREKETQYFGPGTRLLVL.

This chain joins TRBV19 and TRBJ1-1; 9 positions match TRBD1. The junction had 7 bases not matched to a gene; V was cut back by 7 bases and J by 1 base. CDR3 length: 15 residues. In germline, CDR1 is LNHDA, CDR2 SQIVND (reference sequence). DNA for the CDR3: TGTGCCAGTATGGGGACAGGGATCGGGAACACTGAAGCTTTCTTT. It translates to CASMGTGIGNTEAFF.

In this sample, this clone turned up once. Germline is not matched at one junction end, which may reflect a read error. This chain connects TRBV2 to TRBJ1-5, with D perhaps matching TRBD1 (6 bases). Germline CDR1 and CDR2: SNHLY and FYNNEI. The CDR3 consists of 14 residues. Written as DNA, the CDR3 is TGTGCCAGCACTGAAGGTCAGGGGAATCAGCCCCAGCATTTT. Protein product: CASTEGQGNQPQHF.

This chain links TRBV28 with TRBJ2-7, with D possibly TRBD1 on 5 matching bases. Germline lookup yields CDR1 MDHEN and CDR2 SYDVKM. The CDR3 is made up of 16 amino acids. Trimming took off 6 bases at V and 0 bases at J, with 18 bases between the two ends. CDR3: CASSGPGRQGSYEQYF. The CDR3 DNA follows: TGTGCCAGCAGCGGTCCAGGGCGGCAGGGCTCCTACGAGCAGTACTTC.

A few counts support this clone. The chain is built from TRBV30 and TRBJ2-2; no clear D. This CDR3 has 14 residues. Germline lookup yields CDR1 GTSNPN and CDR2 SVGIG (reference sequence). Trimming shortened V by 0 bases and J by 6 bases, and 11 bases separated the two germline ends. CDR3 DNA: TGTGCCTGGAGTGTAAAGCCCGTATCCGGGGAGCTGTTTTTT. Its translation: CAWSVKPVSGELFF.

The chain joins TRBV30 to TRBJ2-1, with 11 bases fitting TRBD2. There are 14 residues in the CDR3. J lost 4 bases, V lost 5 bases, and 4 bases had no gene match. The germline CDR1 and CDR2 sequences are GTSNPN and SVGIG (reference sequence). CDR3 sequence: CAWRTSGLYNEQFF. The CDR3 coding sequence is TGTGCCTGGCGGACTAGCGGGCTTTACAATGAGCAGTTCTTC.